The 8 T cell receptor beta chains listed next were all sequenced from one sample in a study of blood T cell repertoires in COVID-19. Libraries were prepared by immunoSEQ multiplex PCR; TCRdb keeps only in-frame clonotypes and omits some of them. This table holds some 240,000 clones, 65% to 90% found once. The material sequenced was peripheral blood. Receptors originate from a woman aged 40 to 50 who had recovered from COVID-19.

V gene TRBV27 combines with J gene TRBJ1-6; D is unresolved. CDR3 size: 13 residues. The germline V gene has CDR1 MNHEY and CDR2 SMNVEV (reference sequence). Trimming shortened V by 7 bases and J by 4 bases, and 8 bases separated the two germline ends. CDR3 in DNA: TGTGCCAGCACCTACGTATATAATTCACCCCTCCACTTT. It specifies CASTYVYNSPLHF.

This clone was observed a single time. This chain uses TRBV5-1 with TRBJ1-3; tentatively, D is TRBD1 (6 bases). The CDR3 is 15 residues long. V gave up 4 bases and J gave up 1 base, with 12 bases separating them. CDR1 and CDR2 from the germline V gene are SGHRS and YFSETQ. The CDR3 protein is CASSPGAASGNTIYF. The CDR3 DNA reads as TGCGCCAGCAGCCCAGGGGCCGCGTCTGGAAACACCATATATTTT.

The chain employs TRBV5-1 and TRBJ2-3, with 13 bases matching TRBD2. There are 16 residues in the CDR3. The trim removed 4 bases at V and 5 bases at J, leaving 7 bases unmatched. Looked up from germline, CDR1 is SGHRS and CDR2 is YFSETQ. Here the CDR3 DNA reads TGCGCCAGCAGCCCCCAACTAGCGGGGGGGCAAGATACGCAGTATTTT. Encoded protein: CASSPQLAGGQDTQYF. Full variable domain (missing parts from reference TRBV5-1 and TRBJ2-3): KAGVTQTPRYLIKTRGQQVTLSCSPISGHRSVSWYQQTPGQGLQFLFEYFSETQRNKGNFPGRFSGRQFSNSRSEMNVSTLELGDSALYLCASSPQLAGGQDTQYFGPGTRLTVL.

The rearrangement joins TRBV2 to TRBJ2-5, with 15 bases identical to TRBD2. The CDR3 is made up of 16 amino acids. Trimming removed 5 bases from V and 4 bases from J; junction bases left unmatched: 5. Germline V gene data show CDR1 as SNHLY and CDR2 as FYNNEI. CDR3 residues: CASSPGLAGGSETQYF. The CDR3, as DNA: TGTGCCAGCAGTCCGGGACTAGCGGGGGGCTCAGAGACCCAGTACTTC. Supplemented by reference TRBV2 and TRBJ2-5, the full variable domain reads EPEVTQTPSHQVTQMGQEVILRCVPISNHLYFYWYRQILGQKVEFLVSFYNNEISEKSEIFDDQFSVERPDGSNFTLKIRSTKLEDSAMYFCASSPGLAGGSETQYFGPGTRLLVL.

The chain has TRBV9 and TRBJ1-4, with 8 positions matching TRBD1. V dropped 3 bases and J dropped 5; count of bases not matched to a gene: 3. This CDR3 is 14 amino acids long. Looked up from germline, CDR1 is SGDLS and CDR2 is YYNGEE. This chain's CDR3 is CASSAGTGNEKLFF. CDR3 bases: TGTGCCAGCAGCGCCGGGACAGGCAATGAAAAACTGTTTTTT.

This clone was picked up one time. This chain links TRBV19 with TRBJ2-3; 7 bases map to TRBD2. The germline V gene has CDR1 LNHDA and CDR2 SQIVND (reference sequence). The trim removed 4 bases at V and 6 bases at J, leaving 7 bases unmatched. CDR3 length: 14 amino acids. CDR3 loop: CASSRTSSGDTQYF. As DNA, the CDR3 is TGTGCCAGTAGTAGAACCTCTAGCGGCGATACGCAGTATTTT.

V is TRBV5-1 and J is TRBJ2-5; 10 bases are shared with TRBD2. The CDR3 totals 17 residues. Germline V lookup: CDR1 SGHRS, CDR2 YFSETQ. With V trimmed by 0 bases and J by 1 base, 6 bases remained unmatched. CDR3: CASSLVISGGTQETQYF. The CDR3 coding sequence is TGCGCCAGCAGCTTGGTTATTAGCGGGGGGACCCAAGAGACCCAGTACTTC.

V usage is TRBV29-1 and J usage is TRBJ2-5; 10 nucleotides match TRBD1. CDR1 SQVTM and CDR2 ANQGSEA come from the germline V gene. V lost 7 bases and J lost 7; bases outside the gene matches: 3. CDR3 length: 11 amino acids. The CDR3 loop reads CSGDRGMTQYF. Here the CDR3 DNA reads TGCAGCGGGGACAGGGGTATGACCCAGTACTTC.